This T cell receptor beta chain was captured by sequencing in a study of T cell repertoires in cytomegalovirus infection. The wider study: Both CMV infection and a matching HLA type were indicated by public TCR beta signatures. Regarding the study as a whole: Cumulative public TCR beta family frequency identified carriers of CMV plus the relevant HLA. Clonotypes of TCR beta that were HLA-C-restricted and CMV-specific dominated the ex vivo response.

This clonotype was observed at least ten times. Its antigen is as yet unknown. A single record per CDR3 protein comes from TCRdb applying MiXCR to the reads. The sample has fewer than 300,000 distinct CDR3 sequences, about a quarter seen once. Per germline, CDR1 MDHEN and CDR2 SYDVKM. The CDR3 loop spans 12 amino acids. V lost 1 base to trimming and J lost 4 bases, with 4 bases between them. The specimen sequenced was PBMCs. The chain links TRBV28 to TRBJ2-5, with D hard to call. The TCR sequence derives from a human donor in good health (CMV status not recorded). Some clones in this sample may be carry-over from other donors' samples. The CDR3 sequence: CASSLSPETQYF. The CDR3 DNA sequence: TGTGCCAGCAGTTTATCTCCAGAGACCCAGTACTTC.